This record covers a single T cell receptor beta chain. Its antigen is unidentified. The junction differs from germline at one of its ends, possibly a read error. Investigators prepared the TCR beta libraries by applying iRepertoire HTBI primers and Arm-PCR of CDR3 regions. TCRdb used MiXCR to reprocess the multiplex PCR reads, holding one entry per CDR3 protein. The data show some 430,000 distinct CDR3 sequences, 20% to 25% seen once. The germline V gene has CDR1 SGHTA and CDR2 FQGNSA. The CDR3 totals 13 residues. This sample stems from a study of regulatory T cells in long-lasting Graves disease. Turning to the study itself: Persistent cases were those of Graves' disease that involved over 5 years of antithyroid drugs with positive TSH receptor antibodies. Study-level results: The study found TRBV28, TRBJ1-2 and TRBJ2-5 favored in persistent disease.

Documented time point: persistent/refractory GD, antithyroid drugs over 5 years with positive TRAb. PBMC RNA served as the TCR library source. It was by American Thyroid Association guidelines that Graves' disease was diagnosed. The chain employs TRBV7-2 and TRBJ2-5; the match to TRBD1 covers 8 bases. The source is a female donor with Graves disease. The sequenced sample was peripheral blood mononuclear cells (PBMCs), obtained when the disease was refractory, from a patient treated with antithyroid drugs. The CDR3 region has the DNA TGTGCCAGCAGCTTAATGCAGGGGGCTAAAACCCGCTTC. It specifies CASSLMQGAKTRF.